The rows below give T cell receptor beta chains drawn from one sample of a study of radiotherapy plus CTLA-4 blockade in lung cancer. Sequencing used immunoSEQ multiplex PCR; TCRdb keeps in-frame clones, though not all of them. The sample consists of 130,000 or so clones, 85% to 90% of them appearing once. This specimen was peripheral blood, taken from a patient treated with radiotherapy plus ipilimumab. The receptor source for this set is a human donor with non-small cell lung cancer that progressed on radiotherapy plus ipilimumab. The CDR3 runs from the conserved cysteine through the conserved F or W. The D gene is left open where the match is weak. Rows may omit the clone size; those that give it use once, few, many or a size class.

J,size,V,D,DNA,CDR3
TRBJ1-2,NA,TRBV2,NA,TGTGCCAGCAGTCGGACAGTATCTATGGGCTACACCTTC,CASSRTVSMGYTF
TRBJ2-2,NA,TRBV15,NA,TGTGCCACCAGCAGGGAGGGGGCGCGCACCGGGGAGCTGTTTTTT,CATSREGARTGELFF
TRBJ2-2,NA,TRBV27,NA,TGTGCCAGCAGTTTTCGGGGCGGGGAGCTGTTTTTT,CASSFRGGELFF
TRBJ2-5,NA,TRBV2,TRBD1,TGTGCCAGCAGCTGGACAGGGGAAGAGACCCAGTACTTC,CASSWTGEETQYF
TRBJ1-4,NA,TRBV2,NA,TGTGCCAGCAGTAAAATGGGAGCTAATGAAAAACTGTTTTTT,CASSKMGANEKLFF
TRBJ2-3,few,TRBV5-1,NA,TGCGCCAGCAGCTTGGACGTAGGCACAGATACGCAGTATTTT,CASSLDVGTDTQYF
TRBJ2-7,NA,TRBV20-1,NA,TGCAGTGCTACCCGTGGCGGCGAGCAGTACTTC,CSATRGGEQYF
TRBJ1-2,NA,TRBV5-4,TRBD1,TGTGCCAGCAGCTCCGGGACAGGGGTTATGGCTGGCTACACCTTC,CASSSGTGVMAGYTF
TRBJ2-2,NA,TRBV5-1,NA,TGCGCCAGCAGCTTATTACAGGGCGCGAACACCGGGGAGCTGTTTTTT,CASSLLQGANTGELFF
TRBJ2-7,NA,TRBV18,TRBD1,TGTGCCAGCTCACCGTTCCGGGACAGCTCCTACGAGCAGTACTTC,CASSPFRDSSYEQYF
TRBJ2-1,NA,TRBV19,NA,TGTGCCAGTAGTATAGATCATGGAGGGAATGAGCAGTTCTTC,CASSIDHGGNEQFF
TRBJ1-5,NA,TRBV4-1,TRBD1,TGCGCCAGCAGCCAAGAAAGGGCAGGGGGCCGACAGGGCAATCAGCCCCAGCATTTT,CASSQERAGGRQGNQPQHF
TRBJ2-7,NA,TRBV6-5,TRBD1,TGTGCCAGCAGAGGACAGGGGACCTACGAGCAGTACTTC,CASRGQGTYEQYF
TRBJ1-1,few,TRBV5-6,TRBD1,TGTGCCAGCAGCTTGGGGACAGGGAACACTGAAGCTTTCTTT,CASSLGTGNTEAFF
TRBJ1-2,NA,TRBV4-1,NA,TGCGCCAGCAGCCAAGACTGGCCGGGGCCAAACTATGGCTACACCTTC,CASSQDWPGPNYGYTF
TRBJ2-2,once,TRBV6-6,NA,TGTGCCAGCATTGGAGGGCTCGGGGAGCTGTTTTTT,CASIGGLGELFF
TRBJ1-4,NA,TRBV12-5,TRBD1,TGTGCTAGTGGTACCACCGGGACAGGGTTTGATGAAAAACTGTTTTTT,CASGTTGTGFDEKLFF
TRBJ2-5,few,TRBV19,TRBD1,TGTGCCAGTAGTATAGCCAGGACAGGGCGATTAGAGACCCAGTACTTC,CASSIARTGRLETQYF
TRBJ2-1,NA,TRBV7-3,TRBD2,TGTGCCAGCAGCTCGTCCTTAGCGGGAGGGCGTAATGAGCAGTTCTTC,CASSSSLAGGRNEQFF
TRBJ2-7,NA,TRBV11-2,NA,TGTGCCAGCAGCTTAGGGAGCGGGACAGAATACGAGCAGTACTTC,CASSLGSGTEYEQYF
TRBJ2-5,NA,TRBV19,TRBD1,TGTGCCAGTCGTGACAGGGGAAAAGAGACCCAGTACTTC,CASRDRGKETQYF
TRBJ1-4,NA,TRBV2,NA,TGTGCCAGCAGTGAACCCAGGAGGTATGAAAAACTGTTTTTT,CASSEPRRYEKLFF
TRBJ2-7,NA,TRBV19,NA,TGTGCCAGTAGCCAGGGGGGCGAGCAGTACTTC,CASSQGGEQYF
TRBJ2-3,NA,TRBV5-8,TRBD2,TGTGCCAGCAGCTTAATTAGCGGGAGGGCCCTAGATACGCAGTATTTT,CASSLISGRALDTQYF
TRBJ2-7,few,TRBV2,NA,TGTGCCAGCAGCGGAAATAACAGGGATGCCCGCTACGAGCAGTACTTC,CASSGNNRDARYEQYF
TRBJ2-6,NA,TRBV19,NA,TGTGCCAGTAGTATAACACTGACTGGGGCCAACGTCCTGACTTTC,CASSITLTGANVLTF
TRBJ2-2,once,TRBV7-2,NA,TGTGCCAGCAGCTTACGGGTTCCGAACACCGGGGAGCTGTTTTTT,CASSLRVPNTGELFF
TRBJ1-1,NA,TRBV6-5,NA,TGTGCCAGCAGTGCCCTGGGACAAGCGAACACTGAAGCTTTCTTT,CASSALGQANTEAFF
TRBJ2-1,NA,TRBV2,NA,TGTGCCAGCATCGACGGTCCAGAGCAGTTCTTC,CASIDGPEQFF
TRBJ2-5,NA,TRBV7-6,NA,TGTGCCAGCAGCTTCGCCCGGTTGGGGGGCGAAGAGACCCAGTACTTC,CASSFARLGGEETQYF
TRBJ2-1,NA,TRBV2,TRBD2,TGTGCCAGCAGTTCGAGCGGGACTAGCGGCCTCAGAGAGCAGTTCTTC,CASSSSGTSGLREQFF
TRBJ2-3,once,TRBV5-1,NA,TGCGCCAGCCGGGTAGGTGGGTCGCGGGATACGCAGTATTTT,CASRVGGSRDTQYF
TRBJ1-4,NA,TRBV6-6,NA,TGTGCCAGCAGTTACCCCCAGGGAATCGAGGGTGAAAAACTGTTTTTT,CASSYPQGIEGEKLFF
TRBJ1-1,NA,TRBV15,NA,TGTGCCACCAGCACTGAGCGACAAGCGAACACTGAAGCTTTCTTT,CATSTERQANTEAFF
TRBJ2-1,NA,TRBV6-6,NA,TGTGCCAGCAGTGAGTGGGGGGACACCTGGAATGAGCAGTTCTTC,CASSEWGDTWNEQFF
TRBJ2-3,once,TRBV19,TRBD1,TGTGCCAGTAGTTCCGGACAGGGGATCACAGATACGCAGTATTTT,CASSSGQGITDTQYF
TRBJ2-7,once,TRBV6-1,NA,TGTGCCAGCAGTTCAGGGGTGGGCGAGCAGTACTTC,CASSSGVGEQYF
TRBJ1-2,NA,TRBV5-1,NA,TGCGCCAGCAGCGACGTACTTCCGCGCTACACCTTC,CASSDVLPRYTF
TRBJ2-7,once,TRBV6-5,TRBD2,TGTGCCAGCAGTACCAAAGCGGGAGGGCTTAACGAGCAGTACTTC,CASSTKAGGLNEQYF
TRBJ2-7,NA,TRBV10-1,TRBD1,TGCGCCAGCAGTCCAGGGGGCATCAACGGTTACGAGCAGTACTTC,CASSPGGINGYEQYF
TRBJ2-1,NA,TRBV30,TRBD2,TGTGCCTGGAAATTAGGGGGGACCGGGACTAGCTCGCTTGGGCAGTTCTTC,CAWKLGGTGTSSLGQFF
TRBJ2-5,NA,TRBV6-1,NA,TGTGCCAGCAGTGAAGCGCTGCTAGGGCAAGAGACCCAGTACTTC,CASSEALLGQETQYF
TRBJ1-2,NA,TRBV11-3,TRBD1,TGTGCCAGCAGTTCTTCAGGGGGGCGAGGAGGCTACACCTTC,CASSSSGGRGGYTF
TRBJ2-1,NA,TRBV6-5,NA,TGTGCCAGCAGGGGGGTTAACAACAATGAGCAGTTCTTC,CASRGVNNNEQFF
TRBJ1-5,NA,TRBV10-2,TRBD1,TGCGCCAGCAGTCCCTGGCAGGGGGCTGGCAATCAGCCCCAGCATTTT,CASSPWQGAGNQPQHF
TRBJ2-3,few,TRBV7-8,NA,TGTGCCAGCACCGCCCAGGTCTCTCTCACAGATACGCAGTATTTT,CASTAQVSLTDTQYF